Following are 10 T cell receptor beta chains from one sample sequenced in a study of blood T cell repertoires in COVID-19. The protocol was immunoSEQ multiplex PCR, while the TCRdb copy is restricted to in-frame clones and leaves out a portion. The table records roughly 38,000 clones, 81% of them present only once. Sequenced: peripheral blood. The receptor source for this set is a man older than 75 with active or convalescent COVID-19.

The chain is built from TRBV27 and TRBJ1-4, with D possibly TRBD1 on 6 matching bases. Germline loops: CDR1 MNHEY, CDR2 SMNVEV (reference sequence). Trimming took 5 bases from V and 3 from J, leaving 16 bases between them. The CDR3 consists of 16 residues. This chain's CDR3 is CASSPGWAGANEKLFF. In nucleotides, the CDR3 is TGTGCCAGCAGTCCCGGGTGGGCAGGGGCTAATGAAAAACTGTTTTTT.

This chain joins TRBV7-3 and TRBJ2-7; 7 bases are a match to TRBD2. CDR1 SGHTA and CDR2 FQGTGA come from the germline V gene. The J segment lost 0 bases and the V segment lost 0 bases, leaving 2 bases of the junction unmatched. The CDR3 is 15 residues long. CDR3 sequence: CASSLTGGNSYEQYF. The CDR3 nucleotides read TGTGCCAGCAGCTTAACGGGAGGGAACTCCTACGAGCAGTACTTC.

This clone has only a few counts. The V and J genes are TRBV5-1 and TRBJ1-4; no reliable D call. The germline V gene encodes CDR1 SGHRS and CDR2 YFSETQ. V was cut by 0 bases and J by 6 bases, with 12 bases left in between. The CDR3 has 15 residues. The CDR3 nucleotides read TGCGCCAGCAGCTTGGCCGGGAAGAGGGATGAAAAACTGTTTTTT. It encodes CASSLAGKRDEKLFF.

The V and J genes are TRBV11-2 and TRBJ2-3; tentatively, D is TRBD1 (5 bases). Trimming took off 3 bases at V and 4 bases at J, with 11 bases between the two ends. The germline gives CDR1 SGHAT, CDR2 FQNNGV. This CDR3 has 14 amino acids. The CDR3 DNA follows: TGTGCCAGCAGCTTTAATAGGGGTGCAGATACGCAGTATTTT. Translated: CASSFNRGADTQYF.

This clone occurred once. Here the CDR3 reads CASSKASIVF. CDR3 DNA sequence: TGTGCCAGCAGCAAAGCGTCTATAGTCTTT. V and J are TRBV21-1 and TRBJ1-5. TRBV21-1 is marked as a pseudogene. The CDR3 contains 10 residues.

This chain connects TRBV5-1 to TRBJ1-1; the match to TRBD1 covers 10 bases. Germline-derived CDR1 and CDR2 are SGHRS and YFSETQ. V dropped 2 bases and J dropped 4; count of bases not matched to a gene: 5. The CDR3 is made up of 15 amino acids. This chain's CDR3 is CASSLTGQGGTEAFF. The CDR3 bases are TGCGCCAGCAGCTTAACCGGACAGGGGGGCACTGAAGCTTTCTTT.

The V gene is TRBV5-8, the J gene TRBJ1-5; no definite D call. Trimming took 1 base from V and 5 from J, leaving 10 bases between them. The CDR3 contains 14 residues. Per the germline V gene, CDR1 is SGHTS and CDR2 is YDEGEE. CDR3 nucleotides: TGTGCCAGCAGCTTGTCGTTGCGGGATCAGCCCCAGCATTTT. Amino acid sequence: CASSLSLRDQPQHF.

The chain employs TRBV5-1 and TRBJ2-2, with 7 bases fitting TRBD2. The CDR3 sequence is 15 residues long. Germline CDR1 reads SGHRS; CDR2 reads YFSETQ. J lost 5 bases, V lost 0 bases, and 4 bases had no gene match. The CDR3 loop reads CASSLGTSRTGELFF. CDR3 DNA sequence: TGCGCCAGCAGCTTGGGGACTAGTAGAACCGGGGAGCTGTTTTTT.

The chain links TRBV7-9 to TRBJ2-5; 9 nucleotides agree with TRBD2. CDR1 and CDR2 from the germline V gene are SEHNR and FQNEAQ (reference sequence). V lost 4 bases and J lost 5; bases outside the gene matches: 11. CDR3 length: 16 amino acids. CDR3 sequence (DNA): TGTGCCAGCAGCTCTATCTTGGGACTAGCTCGGGAGACCCAGTACTTC. The encoded protein is CASSSILGLARETQYF.

J is TRBJ2-3 and V is TRBV24-1; weak D call: TRBD2 (5 bases). The CDR3 covers 14 residues. Per the germline V gene, CDR1 is KGHDR and CDR2 is SFDVKD. Trimming left V 7 bases short and J 8 bases short, with 18 bases between. The DNA of the CDR3 is TGTGCCACCAGGGGCACGGGGAGTGACACTACGCAGTATTTT. Its translation is CATRGTGSDTTQYF.